This T cell receptor (beta chain) was sequenced during a study of OX40 agonist ivuxolimab in advanced cancers. Trimming removed 0 bases at V and 1 base at J, with 9 bases between. Germline CDR1 MNHNS, CDR2 SASEGT. The CDR3 runs 15 residues. Using immunoSEQ multiplex PCR, the repertoire was profiled, and TCRdb retains in-frame clones only, with some absent. This table has about 50,000 clones, 85% to 95% appearing once. The chain carries TRBV6-1 and TRBJ1-1; D gene ambiguous. Sample: CD4+ or CD8+ T cells sorted from blood, taken in a trial of the OX40 agonist ivuxolimab. This clonotype originated in an adult with an advanced solid tumor such as melanoma, head and neck, liver or kidney cancer. The CDR3, as DNA: TGTGCCAGCAGTGAAGCACGAGGAGGGAACACTGAAGCTTTCTTT. Protein: CASSEARGGNTEAFF.